A selection of T cell receptor beta chains follows, all from one sample in a study of blood T cell repertoires in COVID-19. Some clones are missing from TCRdb's copy, which holds only in-frame ones; the method was immunoSEQ multiplex PCR. The data contain about 220,000 clones, about 86% of them seen just once; the ten biggest clones take up more than 2.5%. Sequenced material: peripheral blood. The receptor source for this set is a woman in her twenties or thirties who had recovered from COVID-19. Each CDR3 is given with its conserved first and last residue.

j_gene: TRBJ2-1
v_gene: TRBV7-6
CDR3aa: CASSLGAASSYNEQFF

j_gene: TRBJ2-2
v_gene: TRBV27
CDR3aa: CASSPLRTGSDTGELFF

j_gene: TRBJ1-2
v_gene: TRBV18
CDR3aa: CASSSGATNYGYTF

j_gene: TRBJ1-1
v_gene: TRBV10-1
CDR3aa: CASSEGPEAFF

j_gene: TRBJ2-3
v_gene: TRBV18
CDR3aa: CASSPRDRFTDTQYF

j_gene: TRBJ2-1
v_gene: TRBV28
CDR3aa: CASSDGGWRRSYNEQFF

j_gene: TRBJ1-1
v_gene: TRBV30
CDR3aa: CAWSVLLMNTEAFF

j_gene: TRBJ2-7
v_gene: TRBV7-8
CDR3aa: CASSPGTLSYEQYF

j_gene: TRBJ1-6
v_gene: TRBV27
CDR3aa: CASSLSITGGGWGYNSPLHF

j_gene: TRBJ2-7
v_gene: TRBV9
CDR3aa: CASSAGTGTYEQYF

j_gene: TRBJ1-1
v_gene: TRBV27
CDR3aa: CASSLKDRGTEAFF

j_gene: TRBJ2-1
v_gene: TRBV9
CDR3aa: CASNPQGGLGYNEQFF

j_gene: TRBJ2-2
v_gene: TRBV28
CDR3aa: CASRSESGELFF

j_gene: TRBJ2-7
v_gene: TRBV2
CDR3aa: CASRAGSVPYEQYF

j_gene: TRBJ2-5
v_gene: TRBV12-3/TRBV12-4
CDR3aa: CASKGPGGTQYF

j_gene: TRBJ1-1
v_gene: TRBV5-1
CDR3aa: CASKTAGGGTEAFF

j_gene: TRBJ1-1
v_gene: TRBV10-3
CDR3aa: CAIRDRGMNTEAFF

j_gene: TRBJ1-5
v_gene: TRBV4-1
CDR3aa: CASSRQPGQDSNQPQHF

j_gene: TRBJ2-1
v_gene: TRBV5-6
CDR3aa: CASSFPPGLAGPSGQFF

j_gene: TRBJ1-6
v_gene: TRBV30
CDR3aa: CAHSGQGDSPLHF

j_gene: TRBJ2-3
v_gene: TRBV30
CDR3aa: CAWSSGRVGTDTQYF

j_gene: TRBJ2-7
v_gene: TRBV2
CDR3aa: CASRTSGKIYEQYF

j_gene: TRBJ2-5
v_gene: TRBV3-1/TRBV3-2
CDR3aa: CASSQEGLGGETQYF

j_gene: TRBJ1-2
v_gene: TRBV19
CDR3aa: CASSIKGDYGYTF

j_gene: TRBJ1-2
v_gene: TRBV29-1
CDR3aa: CSVSFSNYGYTF

j_gene: TRBJ1-2
v_gene: TRBV5-8
CDR3aa: CASSLASGLYDGYTF

j_gene: TRBJ2-1
v_gene: TRBV18
CDR3aa: CASSPPDSYNEQFF

j_gene: TRBJ2-7
v_gene: TRBV27
CDR3aa: CASSQGQGKEQYF

j_gene: TRBJ1-2
v_gene: TRBV29-1
CDR3aa: CSVEDQDRNYGYTF

j_gene: TRBJ2-5
v_gene: TRBV2
CDR3aa: CASTLPRTGFQETQYF

j_gene: TRBJ2-1
v_gene: TRBV2
CDR3aa: CASSKEGGENEQFF

j_gene: TRBJ2-7
v_gene: TRBV4-2
CDR3aa: CASSRGGGTSGFSGEEQYF

j_gene: TRBJ2-3
v_gene: TRBV12-5
CDR3aa: CASGLNPGGPDTQYF

j_gene: TRBJ2-3
v_gene: TRBV6-1
CDR3aa: CASSESSGSTDTQYF

j_gene: TRBJ2-7
v_gene: TRBV12-2
CDR3aa: CASRLARLAGGPPHEQYF

j_gene: TRBJ2-1
v_gene: TRBV11-3
CDR3aa: CASSLPGGEQFF

j_gene: TRBJ2-1
v_gene: TRBV25-1
CDR3aa: CASELAGAYNEQFF

j_gene: TRBJ1-2
v_gene: TRBV18
CDR3aa: CASSPSGQGRGNYGYTF

j_gene: TRBJ1-1
v_gene: TRBV10-1
CDR3aa: CASSETTGVRAEAFF

j_gene: TRBJ1-1
v_gene: TRBV19
CDR3aa: CASSIAVNTEAFF

j_gene: TRBJ2-7
v_gene: TRBV18
CDR3aa: CASSPPAQGSYEQYF

j_gene: TRBJ1-1
v_gene: TRBV11-2
CDR3aa: CASSLAPWSRRTEAFF

j_gene: TRBJ1-1
v_gene: TRBV5-1
CDR3aa: CASSSGLMNTEAFF

j_gene: TRBJ2-7
v_gene: TRBV7-9
CDR3aa: CASSPQSYEQYF

j_gene: TRBJ1-3
v_gene: TRBV2
CDR3aa: CASGPAGSGNTIYF

j_gene: TRBJ1-4
v_gene: TRBV13
CDR3aa: CASSPADGGVEKLFF

j_gene: TRBJ1-5
v_gene: TRBV2
CDR3aa: CASSRTDRPQHF

j_gene: TRBJ2-5
v_gene: TRBV7-8
CDR3aa: CASSRGGSGRHQETQYF

j_gene: TRBJ1-6
v_gene: TRBV19
CDR3aa: CASSTGKPPLHF